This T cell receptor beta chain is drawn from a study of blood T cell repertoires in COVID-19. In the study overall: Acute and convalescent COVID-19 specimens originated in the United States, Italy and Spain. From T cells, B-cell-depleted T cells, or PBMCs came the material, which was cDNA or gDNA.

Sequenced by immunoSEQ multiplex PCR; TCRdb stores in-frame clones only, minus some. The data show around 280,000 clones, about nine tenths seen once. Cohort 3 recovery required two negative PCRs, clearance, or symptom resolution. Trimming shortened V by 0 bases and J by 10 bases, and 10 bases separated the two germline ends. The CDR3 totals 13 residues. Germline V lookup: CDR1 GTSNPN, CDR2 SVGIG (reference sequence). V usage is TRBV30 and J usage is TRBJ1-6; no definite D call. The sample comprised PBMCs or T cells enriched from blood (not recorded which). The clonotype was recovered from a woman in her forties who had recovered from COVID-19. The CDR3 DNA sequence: TGTGCCTGGAGTGTAGATCGGGTCTCACCCCTCCACTTT. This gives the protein CAWSVDRVSPLHF.